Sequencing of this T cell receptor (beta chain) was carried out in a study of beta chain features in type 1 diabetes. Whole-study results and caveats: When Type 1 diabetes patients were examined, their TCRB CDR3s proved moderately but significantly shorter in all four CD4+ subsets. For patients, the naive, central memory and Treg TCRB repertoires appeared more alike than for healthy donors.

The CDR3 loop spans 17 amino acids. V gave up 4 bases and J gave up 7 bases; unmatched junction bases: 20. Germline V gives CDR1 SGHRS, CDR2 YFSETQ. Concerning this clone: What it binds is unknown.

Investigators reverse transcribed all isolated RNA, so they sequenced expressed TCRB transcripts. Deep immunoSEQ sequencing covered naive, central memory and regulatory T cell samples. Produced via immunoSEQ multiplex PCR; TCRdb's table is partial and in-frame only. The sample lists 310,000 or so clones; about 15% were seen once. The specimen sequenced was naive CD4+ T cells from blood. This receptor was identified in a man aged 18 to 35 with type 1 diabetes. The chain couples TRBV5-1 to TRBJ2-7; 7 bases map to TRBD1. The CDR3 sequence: CASSPTAGTAPFGEQYF. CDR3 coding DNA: TGCGCCAGCAGCCCAACCGCCGGGACAGCGCCCTTTGGTGAGCAGTACTTC.